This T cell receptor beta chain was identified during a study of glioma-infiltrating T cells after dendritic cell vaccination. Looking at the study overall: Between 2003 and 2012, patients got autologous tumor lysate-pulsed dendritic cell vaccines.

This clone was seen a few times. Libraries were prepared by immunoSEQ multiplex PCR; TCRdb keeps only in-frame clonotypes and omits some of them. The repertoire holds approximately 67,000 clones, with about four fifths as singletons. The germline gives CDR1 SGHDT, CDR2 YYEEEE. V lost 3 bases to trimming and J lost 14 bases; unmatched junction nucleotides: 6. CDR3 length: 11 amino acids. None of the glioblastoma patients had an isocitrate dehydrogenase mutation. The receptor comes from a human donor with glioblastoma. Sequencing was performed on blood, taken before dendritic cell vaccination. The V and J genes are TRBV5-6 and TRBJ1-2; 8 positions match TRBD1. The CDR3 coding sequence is TGTGCCAGCAGCTCCGGGACAGGACAAACCTTC. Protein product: CASSSGTGQTF.